This T cell receptor beta chain appears in the sequencing data of a study of blood T cell repertoires in COVID-19. Study context: The United States, Italy and Spain supplied acute and convalescent COVID-19 samples.

V was pared by 4 bases and J by 1 base, with 4 bases between. Germline V gene lookup returns CDR1 LGHDT and CDR2 YNNKEL (reference sequence). This CDR3 comprises 12 residues. For recovered donors of Cohort 3, there were two negative PCRs, clearance, or symptom resolution. Profiled with immunoSEQ multiplex PCR; TCRdb holds only in-frame clones, not every one. Here the sample spans under 150,000 clones, over 80% being singletons. This TCR was sampled from a woman aged 40-49 years who had recovered from COVID-19. The specimen was PBMCs or T cells enriched from blood (not recorded which). The V call is TRBV3-1 (or the pseudogene TRBV3-2), the J call TRBJ1-2, with D hard to call. The CDR3 DNA reads as TGTGCCAGCAGCCGCGGTAACTATGGCTACACCTTC. Translation: CASSRGNYGYTF.